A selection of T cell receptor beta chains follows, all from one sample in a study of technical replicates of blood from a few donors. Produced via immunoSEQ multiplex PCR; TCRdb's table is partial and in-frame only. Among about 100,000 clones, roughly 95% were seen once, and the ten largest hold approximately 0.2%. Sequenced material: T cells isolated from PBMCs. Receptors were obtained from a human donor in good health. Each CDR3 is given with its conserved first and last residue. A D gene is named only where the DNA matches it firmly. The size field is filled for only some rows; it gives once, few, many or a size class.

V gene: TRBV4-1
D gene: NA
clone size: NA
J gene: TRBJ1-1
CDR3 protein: CASSQVPDNTEAFF
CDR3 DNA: TGCGCCAGCAGCCAAGTCCCAGATAACACTGAAGCTTTCTTT

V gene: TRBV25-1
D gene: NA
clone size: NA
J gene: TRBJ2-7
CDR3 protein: CASLKTNAGAYEQYF
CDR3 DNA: TGTGCCAGCCTAAAGACGAATGCAGGGGCTTACGAGCAGTACTTC

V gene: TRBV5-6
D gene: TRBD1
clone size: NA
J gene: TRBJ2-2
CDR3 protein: CASSTDRNSLWGELFF
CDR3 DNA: TGTGCCAGCAGCACGGACAGGAATAGTTTATGGGGGGAGCTGTTTTTT

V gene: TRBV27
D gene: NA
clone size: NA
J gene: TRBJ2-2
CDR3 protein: CASSFFSDTGELFF
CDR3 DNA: TGTGCCAGCAGTTTTTTCAGTGACACCGGGGAGCTGTTTTTT

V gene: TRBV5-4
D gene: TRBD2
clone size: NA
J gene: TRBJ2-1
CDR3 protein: CASSLDSGRNVEQFF
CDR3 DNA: TGTGCCAGCAGCTTGGATAGCGGGAGAAATGTTGAGCAGTTCTTC

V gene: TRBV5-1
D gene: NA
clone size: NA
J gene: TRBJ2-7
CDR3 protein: CASSLEYSYEQYF
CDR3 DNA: TGCGCCAGCAGCTTGGAATACAGCTACGAGCAGTACTTC

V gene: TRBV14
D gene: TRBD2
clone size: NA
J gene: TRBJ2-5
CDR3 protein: CASSQYGGRAQEETQYF
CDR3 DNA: TGTGCCAGCAGCCAATACGGCGGGAGGGCCCAGGAAGAGACCCAGTACTTC

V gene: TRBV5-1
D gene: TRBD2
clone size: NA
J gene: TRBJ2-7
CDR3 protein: CASSLQRDYLAEQYF
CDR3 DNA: TGCGCCAGCAGCCTTCAGCGGGACTACCTAGCCGAGCAGTACTTC

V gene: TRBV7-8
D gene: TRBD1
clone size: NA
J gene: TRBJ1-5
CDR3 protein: CASSRTGGFGQPQHF
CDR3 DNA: TGTGCCAGCAGCCGTACAGGGGGCTTTGGTCAGCCCCAGCATTTT

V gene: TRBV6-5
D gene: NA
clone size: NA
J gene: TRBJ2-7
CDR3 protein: CASSYSSVNYEQYF
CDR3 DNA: TGTGCCAGCAGTTACTCGAGTGTCAACTACGAGCAGTACTTC

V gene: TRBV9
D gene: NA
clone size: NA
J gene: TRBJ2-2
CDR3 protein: CASSRSGLFTGELFF
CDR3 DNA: TGTGCCAGCAGTCGCTCGGGACTTTTTACCGGGGAGCTGTTTTTT

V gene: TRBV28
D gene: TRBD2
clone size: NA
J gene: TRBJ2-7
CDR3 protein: CASSGGGIGYEQYF
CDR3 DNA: TGTGCCAGCAGCGGGGGAGGGATTGGCTACGAGCAGTACTTC

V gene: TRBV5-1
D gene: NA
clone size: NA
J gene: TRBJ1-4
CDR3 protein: CASSWRGETNEKLFF
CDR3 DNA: TGCGCCAGCAGCTGGCGTGGGGAGACTAATGAAAAACTGTTTTTT

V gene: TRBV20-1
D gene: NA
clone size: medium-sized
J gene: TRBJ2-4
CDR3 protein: CSASVANIQYF
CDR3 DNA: TGCAGTGCTAGTGTTGCGAACATTCAGTACTTC

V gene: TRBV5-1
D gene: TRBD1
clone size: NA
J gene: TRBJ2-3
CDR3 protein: CASSSRQGADTQYF
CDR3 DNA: TGCGCCAGCAGCTCCCGACAGGGGGCAGATACGCAGTATTTT

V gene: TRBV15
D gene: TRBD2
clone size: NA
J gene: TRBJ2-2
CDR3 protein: CATRPPGLDTGELFF
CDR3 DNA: TGTGCCACCAGACCTCCGGGACTAGACACCGGGGAGCTGTTTTTT

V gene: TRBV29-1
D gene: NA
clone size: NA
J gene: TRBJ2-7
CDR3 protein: CSVAGSGFEQYF
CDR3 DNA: TGCAGCGTTGCTGGTTCAGGGTTCGAGCAGTACTTC

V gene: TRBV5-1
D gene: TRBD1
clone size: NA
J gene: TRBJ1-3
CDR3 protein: CASSLRTGSSGNTIYF
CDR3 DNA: TGCGCCAGCAGCCTAAGGACAGGTTCCTCTGGAAACACCATATATTTT

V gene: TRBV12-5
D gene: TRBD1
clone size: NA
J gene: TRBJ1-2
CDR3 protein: CASFPPGQLLVHGYTF
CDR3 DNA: TGTGCTAGTTTTCCACCGGGACAGTTGTTGGTTCATGGCTACACCTTC

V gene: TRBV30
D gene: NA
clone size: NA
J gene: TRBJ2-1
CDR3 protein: CAWRPDNEQFF
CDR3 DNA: TGTGCCTGGAGGCCGGACAATGAGCAGTTCTTC

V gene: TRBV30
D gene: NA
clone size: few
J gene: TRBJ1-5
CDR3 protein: CAWSVRGDQPQHF
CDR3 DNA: TGTGCCTGGAGTGTACGGGGGGATCAGCCCCAGCATTTT

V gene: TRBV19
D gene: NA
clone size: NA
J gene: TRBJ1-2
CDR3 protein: CASSSRTNYGYTF
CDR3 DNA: TGTGCCAGTAGTTCCAGGACTAACTATGGCTACACCTTC

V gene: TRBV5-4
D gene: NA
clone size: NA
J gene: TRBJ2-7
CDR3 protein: CASSLAYGHRLF
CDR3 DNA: TGTGCCAGCAGCTTGGCCTACGGACACAGGCTCTTC

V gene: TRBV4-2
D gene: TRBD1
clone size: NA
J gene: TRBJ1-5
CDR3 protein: CASSPDRGVQPQHF
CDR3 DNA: TGTGCCAGCAGCCCGGACAGGGGGGTCCAGCCCCAGCATTTT

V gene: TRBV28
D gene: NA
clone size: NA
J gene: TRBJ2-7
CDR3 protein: CASRPGLHYEQYF
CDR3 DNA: TGTGCCAGCAGGCCGGGACTTCACTACGAGCAGTACTTC

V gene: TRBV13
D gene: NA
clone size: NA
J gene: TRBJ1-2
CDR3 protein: CASSSQRYGYTF
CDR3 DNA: TGTGCCAGCAGCTCCCAGCGTTATGGCTACACCTTC

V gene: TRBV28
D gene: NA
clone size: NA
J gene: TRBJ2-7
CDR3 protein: CASKNPGQSRASYEQYF
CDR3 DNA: TGTGCCAGCAAAAACCCCGGCCAGTCGAGGGCCTCCTACGAGCAGTACTTC

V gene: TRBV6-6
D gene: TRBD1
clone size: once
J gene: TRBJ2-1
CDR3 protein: CASSWEGTGYNEQFF
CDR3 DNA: TGTGCCAGCAGTTGGGAAGGGACAGGGTACAATGAGCAGTTCTTC

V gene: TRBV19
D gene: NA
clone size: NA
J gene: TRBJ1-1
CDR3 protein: CASSISAGMNTEAFF
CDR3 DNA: TGTGCCAGTAGTATAAGTGCGGGCATGAACACTGAAGCTTTCTTT

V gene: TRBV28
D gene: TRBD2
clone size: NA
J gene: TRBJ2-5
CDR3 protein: CASSFGGWLAGETQYF
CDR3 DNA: TGTGCCAGCAGTTTTGGGGGTTGGCTAGCGGGAGAGACCCAGTACTTC

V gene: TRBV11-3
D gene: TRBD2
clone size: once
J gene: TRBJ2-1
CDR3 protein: CASSYEAGEGNEQFF
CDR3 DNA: TGTGCCAGCAGCTACGAAGCGGGAGAGGGCAATGAGCAGTTCTTC

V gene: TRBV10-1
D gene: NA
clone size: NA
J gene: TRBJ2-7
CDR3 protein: CASSEPGAYEQYF
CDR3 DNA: TGCGCCAGCAGTGAGCCCGGGGCCTACGAGCAGTACTTC

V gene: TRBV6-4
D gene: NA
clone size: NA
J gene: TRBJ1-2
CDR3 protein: CASSDSIGGQYGYTF
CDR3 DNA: TGTGCCAGCAGTGACTCGATCGGGGGGCAGTATGGCTACACCTTC

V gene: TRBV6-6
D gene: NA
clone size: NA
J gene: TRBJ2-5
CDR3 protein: CASSYRLVTETQYF
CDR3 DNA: TGTGCCAGCAGTTACAGACTAGTTACGGAGACCCAGTACTTC

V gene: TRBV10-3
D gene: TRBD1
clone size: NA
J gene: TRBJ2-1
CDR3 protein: CAISDRGSDNEQFF
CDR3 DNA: TGTGCCATCAGCGACAGGGGGAGCGACAATGAGCAGTTCTTC